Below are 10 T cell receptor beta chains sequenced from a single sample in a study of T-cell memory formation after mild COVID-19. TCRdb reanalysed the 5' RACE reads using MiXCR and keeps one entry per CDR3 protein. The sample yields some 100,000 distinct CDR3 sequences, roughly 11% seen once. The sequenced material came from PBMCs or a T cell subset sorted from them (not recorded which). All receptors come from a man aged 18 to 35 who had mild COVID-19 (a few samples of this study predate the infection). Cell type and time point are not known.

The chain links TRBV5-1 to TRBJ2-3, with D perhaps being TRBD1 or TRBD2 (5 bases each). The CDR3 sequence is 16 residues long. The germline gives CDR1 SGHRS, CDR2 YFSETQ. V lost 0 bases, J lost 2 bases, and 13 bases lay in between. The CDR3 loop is CASSLGWGRNTDTQYF. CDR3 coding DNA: TGCGCCAGCAGCTTGGGCTGGGGACGAAACACAGATACGCAGTATTTT.

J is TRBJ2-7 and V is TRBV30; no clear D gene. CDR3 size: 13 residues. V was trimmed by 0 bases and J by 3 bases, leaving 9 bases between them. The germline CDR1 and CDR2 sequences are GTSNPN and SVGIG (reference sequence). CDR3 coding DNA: TGTGCCTGGAGTGTACAGCCGATCTACGAGCAGTACTTC. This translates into CAWSVQPIYEQYF.

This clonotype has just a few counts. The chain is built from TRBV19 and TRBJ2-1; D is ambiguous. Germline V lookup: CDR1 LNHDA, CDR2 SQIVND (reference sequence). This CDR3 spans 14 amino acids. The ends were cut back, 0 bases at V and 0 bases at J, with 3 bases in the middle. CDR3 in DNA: TGTGCCAGTAGTATAGATCCCTCCTACAATGAGCAGTTCTTC. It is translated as CASSIDPSYNEQFF.

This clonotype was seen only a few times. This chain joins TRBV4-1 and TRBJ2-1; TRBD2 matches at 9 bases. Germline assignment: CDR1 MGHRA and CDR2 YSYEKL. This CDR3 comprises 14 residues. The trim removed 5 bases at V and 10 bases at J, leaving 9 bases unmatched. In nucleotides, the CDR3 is TGCGCCAGCAGCTCGTTAGCGGGGGTCGGGGAGCAGTTCTTC. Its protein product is CASSSLAGVGEQFF.

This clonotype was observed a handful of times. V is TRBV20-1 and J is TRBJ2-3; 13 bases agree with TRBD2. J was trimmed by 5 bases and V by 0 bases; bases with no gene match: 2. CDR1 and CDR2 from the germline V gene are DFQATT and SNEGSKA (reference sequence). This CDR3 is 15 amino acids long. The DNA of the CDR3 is TGCAGTGCTAGAGATGGGACTAGCGGGGAAGATACGCAGTATTTT. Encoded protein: CSARDGTSGEDTQYF.

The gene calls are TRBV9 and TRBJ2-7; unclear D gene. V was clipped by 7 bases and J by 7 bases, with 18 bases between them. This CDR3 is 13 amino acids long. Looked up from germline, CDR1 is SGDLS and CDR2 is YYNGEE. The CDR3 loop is CASADFSLREQYF. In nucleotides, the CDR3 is TGTGCCAGCGCAGACTTCAGCCTGAGAGAGCAGTACTTC.

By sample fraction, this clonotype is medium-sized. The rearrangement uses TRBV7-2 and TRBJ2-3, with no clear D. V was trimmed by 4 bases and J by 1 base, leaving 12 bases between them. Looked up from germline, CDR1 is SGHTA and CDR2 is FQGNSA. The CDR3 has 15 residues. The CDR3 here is CASSSDSMGTDTQYF. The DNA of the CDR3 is TGTGCCAGCAGCTCCGATAGCATGGGCACAGATACGCAGTATTTT.

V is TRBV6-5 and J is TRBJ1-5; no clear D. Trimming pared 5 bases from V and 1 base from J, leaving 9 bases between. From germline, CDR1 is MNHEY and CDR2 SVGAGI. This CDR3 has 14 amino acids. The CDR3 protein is CASSVVYSNQPQHF. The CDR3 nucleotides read TGTGCCAGCAGTGTAGTATACAGCAATCAGCCCCAGCATTTT.

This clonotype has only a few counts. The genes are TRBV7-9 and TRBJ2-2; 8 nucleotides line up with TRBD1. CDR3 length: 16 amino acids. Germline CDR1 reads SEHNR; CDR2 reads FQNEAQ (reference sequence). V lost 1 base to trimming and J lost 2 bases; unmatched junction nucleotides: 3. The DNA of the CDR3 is TGTGCCAGCAGCTTAGTTGGGACAGGAAACACCGGGGAGCTGTTTTTT. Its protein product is CASSLVGTGNTGELFF.

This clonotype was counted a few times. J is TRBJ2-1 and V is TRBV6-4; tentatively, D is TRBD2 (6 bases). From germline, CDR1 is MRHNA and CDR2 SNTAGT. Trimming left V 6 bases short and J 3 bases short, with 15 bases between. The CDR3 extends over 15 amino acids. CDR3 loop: CASSTFPGVYNEQFF. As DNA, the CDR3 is TGTGCCAGCAGCACCTTTCCGGGGGTCTACAATGAGCAGTTCTTC.